The 22 T cell receptor beta chains listed next were all sequenced from one sample in a study of shared clonotypes between healthy human individuals. The table came from immunoSEQ multiplex PCR; TCRdb's copy has only in-frame clones and leaves some out. The top ten clones hold 0.1% to 0.15% of a sample with a few million clones, about 94% of them seen once. Material: naive CD4+ T cells sorted from blood. Subset described: CD45RA+ positively selected. These receptors all stem from a man in his late teens or twenties in good health.

As DNA, the CDR3 is TGTGCCACCAGCAGAGAGAGGACGGGGGTCTCCTACGAGCAGTACTTC. It specifies CATSRERTGVSYEQYF. The V and J genes are TRBV15 and TRBJ2-7; possible D gene TRBD2, 6 bases. Trimming took 0 bases from V and 0 from J, leaving 12 bases between them. The germline V gene encodes CDR1 LNHNV and CDR2 YYDKDF (reference sequence). The CDR3 extends over 16 amino acids.

The rearrangement uses TRBV30 and TRBJ2-3, with D tentatively TRBD1 (6 bases). CDR1 is GTSNPN, CDR2 SVGIG, per germline (reference sequence). The CDR3 runs to 14 residues. Trimming removed 3 bases at V and 3 bases at J, with 13 bases between. In DNA form, the CDR3 reads TGTGCCTGGAGACGAAACAGGGTAACAGATACGCAGTATTTT. Its translation is CAWRRNRVTDTQYF.

Of note for this clone: The sample carries other DNA sequences with the same CDR3. The rearrangement links TRBV30 to TRBJ2-7, with 9 positions matching TRBD1. In germline, CDR1 is GTSNPN, CDR2 SVGIG (reference sequence). The CDR3 is made up of 13 amino acids. V shed 4 bases and J 3 bases; nucleotides not matched to a gene: 4. Here the CDR3 reads CAWNKDRGYEQYF. The CDR3 DNA is TGTGCCTGGAATAAGGACAGGGGCTACGAGCAGTACTTC.

A few counts support this clone. The sample has other DNA sequences that encode this CDR3 too. CDR3 protein: CAIGQLNTEAFF. In DNA, the CDR3 is TGTGCCATCGGACAGTTGAACACTGAAGCTTTCTTT. The chain uses TRBV10-3 and TRBJ1-1, with D tentatively TRBD1 (6 bases). Germline loops: CDR1 ENHRY, CDR2 SYGVKD. The CDR3 covers 12 residues. Trimming cost V 8 bases and J 0 bases, with 7 bases left between them.

The chain has TRBV6-5 and TRBJ1-1; no firm D call. Germline V gene lookup returns CDR1 MNHEY and CDR2 SVGAGI. Trimming left V 6 bases short and J 4 bases short, with 6 bases between. This CDR3 spans 11 amino acids. The CDR3 protein is CASSTATEAFF. The DNA of the CDR3 is TGTGCCAGCAGCACGGCCACTGAAGCTTTCTTT.

This rearrangement joins TRBV5-1 to TRBJ1-5; no reliable D call. V lost 2 bases and J 3 bases, leaving 12 bases between the germline ends. CDR1 is SGHRS, CDR2 YFSETQ, per germline. This CDR3 comprises 15 residues. The CDR3 nucleotides are TGCGCCAGCAGCTTCGGTGACGGTGTCAATCAGCCCCAGCATTTT. It specifies CASSFGDGVNQPQHF. Based on the CDR3 plus reference TRBV5-1 and TRBJ1-5, the full variable domain is KAGVTQTPRYLIKTRGQQVTLSCSPISGHRSVSWYQQTPGQGLQFLFEYFSETQRNKGNFPGRFSGRQFSNSRSEMNVSTLELGDSALYLCASSFGDGVNQPQHFGDGTRLSIL.

This clone was detected only once. The V and J genes are TRBV4-3 and TRBJ2-1; 8 nucleotides match TRBD1. V trimming: 1 base; J trimming: 2 bases; junction bases outside the gene matches: 1. The CDR3 has 15 amino acids. Germline V gene data show CDR1 as LGHNA and CDR2 as YSLEER. The CDR3 nucleotides are TGCGCCAGCAGCCAAGGGGACAGGACCTACAATGAGCAGTTCTTC. Translated: CASSQGDRTYNEQFF.

In regard to this clone: The same CDR3 arises from other DNA sequences in this sample as well. The rearrangement links TRBV28 to TRBJ1-5, with D hard to call. In germline, CDR1 is MDHEN, CDR2 SYDVKM. The V and J ends lost 5 bases and 4 bases respectively, with 0 bases between them. The CDR3 extends over 10 amino acids. The CDR3 coding sequence is TGTGCCAGCAGTAATCAGCCCCAGCATTTT. Translated: CASSNQPQHF.

The chain couples TRBV14 to TRBJ1-4; possible D gene TRBD1, 6 bases. This CDR3 has 15 amino acids. The V gene's germline CDR1 is SGHDN and CDR2 FVKESK. Deletions cut 0 bases from V and 8 bases from J, with 13 bases between. CDR3 nucleotides: TGTGCCAGCAGCCAAGATCGCAGGGGTGACGAAAAACTGTTTTTT. It encodes CASSQDRRGDEKLFF.

This chain uses TRBV14 with TRBJ2-2, with a weak D call TRBD1 (6 bases). Germline CDR1 reads SGHDN; CDR2 reads FVKESK. The germline V and J ends were trimmed by 3 bases and 4 bases, with 9 bases remaining between them. This CDR3 comprises 14 residues. The CDR3 DNA reads TGTGCCAGCAGCCACAGGGGAGTCACCGGGGAGCTGTTTTTT. This encodes CASSHRGVTGELFF.

The rearrangement uses TRBV5-6 and TRBJ2-7; a weak D match, TRBD1 (6 bases). Germline-derived CDR1 and CDR2 are SGHDT and YYEEEE. V gave up 3 bases and J gave up 5 bases, with 15 bases separating them. The CDR3 contains 14 residues. DNA for the CDR3: TGTGCCAGCAGCTGGACCGGACAGCCCCACGAGCAGTACTTC. Translated: CASSWTGQPHEQYF.

Of note for this clone: Other nucleotide sequences from this sample produce the same CDR3. The chain couples TRBV30 to TRBJ1-2; D ambiguous. Trimming removed 2 bases at V and 4 bases at J, with 5 bases between. Germline CDR1 reads GTSNPN; CDR2 reads SVGIG (reference sequence). The CDR3 has 11 residues. Here the CDR3 reads CAWSSLYGYTF. For the CDR3, the DNA is TGTGCCTGGAGTTCCCTCTATGGCTACACCTTC.

This chain links TRBV2 with TRBJ2-2; 7 bases match TRBD1. V was clipped by 5 bases and J by 7 bases; unmatched bases: 10. The CDR3 is 15 amino acids. Germline V gene sequence: CDR1 SNHLY, CDR2 FYNNEI. The CDR3 DNA follows: TGTGCCAGCAGTTCGGACAGGTCGGTGGTCGGGGAGCTGTTTTTT. Its protein product is CASSSDRSVVGELFF.

The chain employs TRBV11-2 and TRBJ2-5; D may be TRBD1 or TRBD2 (6 bases each). Germline assignment: CDR1 SGHAT and CDR2 FQNNGV. V shed 4 bases and J shed 4 bases, with 16 bases lying between them. The CDR3 is 15 residues long. CDR3 protein: CASSSPSWGAETQYF. CDR3 DNA: TGTGCCAGCAGCTCCCCATCGTGGGGGGCAGAGACCCAGTACTTC.

The chain employs TRBV5-1 and TRBJ2-1; D remains ambiguous. This CDR3 has 14 amino acids. The germline gives CDR1 SGHRS, CDR2 YFSETQ. The ends were cut back, 2 bases at V and 8 bases at J, with 14 bases in the middle. CDR3 DNA: TGCGCCAGCAGCTTTCAAAACGGTGTCGATGAGCAGTTCTTC. This encodes CASSFQNGVDEQFF.

Points on this clone: Other DNA variants within this sample encode the same CDR3. This chain uses TRBV9 with TRBJ2-1, with 13 bases fitting TRBD2. Germline values: CDR1 SGDLS, CDR2 YYNGEE. The V gene end was trimmed by 0 bases and the J gene end by 9 bases; junction bases not matched to a gene: 0. The CDR3 sequence is 14 residues long. The CDR3 coding sequence is TGTGCCAGCAGCGTAGGACTAGCGGGGGGTGAGCAGTTCTTC. It yields the protein CASSVGLAGGEQFF.

The V and J genes are TRBV28 and TRBJ1-2; D remains ambiguous. This CDR3 spans 12 amino acids. Germline loops: CDR1 MDHEN, CDR2 SYDVKM. Between the trimmed V and J ends, which lost 2 bases and 5 bases, there was a span of 6 bases. The DNA of the CDR3 is TGTGCCAGCAGTTTACAAAGATATGGCTACACCTTC. Translating gives CASSLQRYGYTF.

The chain has TRBV6-6 and TRBJ2-7; 7 bases fit TRBD2. The V segment lost 5 bases and the J segment 6 bases; nucleotides outside the gene matches: 7. Germline CDR1 is MNHNY and CDR2 is SVGAGI (reference sequence). This CDR3 region has 13 residues. CDR3 residues: CASSQTAGSEQYF. CDR3 coding DNA: TGTGCCAGCAGTCAAACAGCGGGAAGCGAGCAGTACTTC.

The rearrangement uses TRBV19 and TRBJ2-7; TRBD1 matches at 7 bases. There are 14 residues in the CDR3. Germline V gene data show CDR1 as LNHDA and CDR2 as SQIVND (reference sequence). The J segment lost 3 bases and the V segment lost 3 bases, leaving 5 bases of the junction unmatched. In nucleotides, the CDR3 is TGTGCCAGTAGTATCCGGGACAGCTACTACGAGCAGTACTTC. This translates into CASSIRDSYYEQYF.

The V and J genes are TRBV11-2 and TRBJ2-7, with D perhaps TRBD2 (5 bases). The CDR3 is 15 amino acids. Germline V lookup: CDR1 SGHAT, CDR2 FQNNGV. Trimming cost V 5 bases and J 3 bases, with 17 bases left between them. The CDR3 nucleotides read TGTGCCAGCAGCAAATTCGGAGGCAGTAACTACGAGCAGTACTTC. Amino acids: CASSKFGGSNYEQYF.

The gene calls are TRBV6-5 and TRBJ2-5; no firm D call. CDR3 length: 14 amino acids. Germline CDR1 is MNHEY and CDR2 is SVGAGI. V lost 0 bases, J lost 5 bases, and 10 bases lay in between. DNA of the CDR3: TGTGCCAGCAGTTACTCGGTGTTCTCGGAGACCCAGTACTTC. Amino acids: CASSYSVFSETQYF.

This chain's CDR3 is CASNPGSSANEKLFF. DNA for the CDR3: TGCGCCAGCAACCCGGGGAGTTCGGCTAATGAAAAACTGTTTTTT. The chain is built from TRBV5-1 and TRBJ1-4; D gene unclear. The CDR3 sequence is 15 residues long. Trimming removed 6 bases from V and 3 bases from J, with 15 bases in between. In germline, CDR1 is SGHRS, CDR2 YFSETQ. Looking up the rest from reference TRBV5-1 and TRBJ1-4 gives the full variable domain: KAGVTQTPRYLIKTRGQQVTLSCSPISGHRSVSWYQQTPGQGLQFLFEYFSETQRNKGNFPGRFSGRQFSNSRSEMNVSTLELGDSALYLCASNPGSSANEKLFFGSGTQLSVL.